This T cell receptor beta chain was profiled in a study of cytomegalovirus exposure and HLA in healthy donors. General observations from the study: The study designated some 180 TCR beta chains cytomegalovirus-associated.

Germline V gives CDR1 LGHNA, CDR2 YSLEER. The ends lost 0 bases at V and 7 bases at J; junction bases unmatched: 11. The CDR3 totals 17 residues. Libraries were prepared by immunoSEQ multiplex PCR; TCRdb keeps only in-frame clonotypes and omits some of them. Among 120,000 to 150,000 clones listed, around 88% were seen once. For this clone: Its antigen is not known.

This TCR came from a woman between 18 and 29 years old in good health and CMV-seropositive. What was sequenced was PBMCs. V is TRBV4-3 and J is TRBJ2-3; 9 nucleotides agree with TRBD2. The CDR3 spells CASSQETGTSPPHTQYF. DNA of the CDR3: TGCGCCAGCAGCCAAGAAACGGGGACTAGCCCACCTCATACGCAGTATTTT.